This T cell receptor (beta chain) came from a study of blood T cell repertoires in COVID-19. V was clipped by 8 bases and J by 2 bases, with 10 bases between them. The CDR3 has 13 amino acids. Germline-derived CDR1 and CDR2 are SNHLY and FYNNEI. As processed by the authors: For nucleated cells, counts were estimated from reference gene primer amplification. TCRdb's table, derived via immunoSEQ multiplex PCR, lists solely in-frame clones and lacks some. Clone size and the V and J calls come from that table; the DNA yielded D and trimming. Counted here are some 17,000 clones, approximately 92% occurring once; the ten biggest clones make up about 13%. This clone showed up just once. Within the sample, other DNA sequences also encode this same CDR3.

This sequence originates from a man aged 55 to 70 with active COVID-19. The sample taken for sequencing was peripheral blood. The chain has TRBV2 and TRBJ1-5; D uncertain. This chain's CDR3 is CASGGQGNQPQHF. CDR3 coding DNA: TGTGCCAGCGGAGGTCAGGGCAATCAGCCCCAGCATTTT.